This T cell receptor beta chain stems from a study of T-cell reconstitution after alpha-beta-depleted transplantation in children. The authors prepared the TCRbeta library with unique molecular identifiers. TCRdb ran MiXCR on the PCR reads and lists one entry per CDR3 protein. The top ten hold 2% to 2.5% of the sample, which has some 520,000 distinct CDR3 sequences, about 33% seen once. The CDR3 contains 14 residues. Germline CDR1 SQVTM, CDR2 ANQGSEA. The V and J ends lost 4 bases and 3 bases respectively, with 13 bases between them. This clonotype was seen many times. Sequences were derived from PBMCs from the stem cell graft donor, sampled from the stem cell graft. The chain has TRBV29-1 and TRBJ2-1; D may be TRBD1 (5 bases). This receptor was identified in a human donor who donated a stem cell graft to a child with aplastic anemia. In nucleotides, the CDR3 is TGCAGCGTTGTGGGGCTGGGGAACTACAATGAGCAGTTCTTC. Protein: CSVVGLGNYNEQFF.